A selection of T cell receptor beta chains follows, all from one sample in a study of T cell responses to AZD1222 COVID-19 vaccine. The data were produced by immunoSEQ multiplex PCR, yet TCRdb's version contains in-frame clones alone and is incomplete. The data hold about 110,000 clones, with approximately 90% observed a single time. Sequencing was performed on peripheral blood, taken on day 0 of AZD1222 vaccination. The origin of the receptors is an adult in good health. Each CDR3 is given with its conserved first and last residue. D genes are given only for firm matches. For some rows the clone size is stated as once, few or many, or as a class when expanded; others skip it.

clone_size: once; j_call: TRBJ1-2; d_call: NA; v_call: TRBV28; cdr3_length: 12; cdr3_nt: TGTGCCAGCGAGTCGAGCCGAGGTAGCTACACCTTC; cdr3_aa: CASESSRGSYTF
clone_size: NA; j_call: TRBJ1-1; d_call: NA; v_call: TRBV19; cdr3_length: 11; cdr3_nt: TGTGCCAGTAGTATGGGGACTTCGCCTTTCTTT; cdr3_aa: CASSMGTSPFF
clone_size: NA; j_call: TRBJ2-2; d_call: TRBD1; v_call: TRBV28; cdr3_length: 15; cdr3_nt: TGTGCCAGCAGTTCCCGGACAGGGAGCACCGGGGAGCTGTTTTTT; cdr3_aa: CASSSRTGSTGELFF
clone_size: NA; j_call: TRBJ1-2; d_call: NA; v_call: TRBV30; cdr3_length: 14; cdr3_nt: TGTGCCTGCTCCGTGGGACGGCTGAACTATGGCTACACCTTC; cdr3_aa: CACSVGRLNYGYTF
clone_size: NA; j_call: TRBJ1-5; d_call: NA; v_call: TRBV6-5; cdr3_length: 12; cdr3_nt: TGTGCCAGCGGCCAGCCTAATCAGCCCCAGCATTTT; cdr3_aa: CASGQPNQPQHF
clone_size: NA; j_call: TRBJ2-7; d_call: NA; v_call: TRBV6-1; cdr3_length: 13; cdr3_nt: TGTGCCAGCAGTGACGGCTACTCCTACGAGCAGTACTTC; cdr3_aa: CASSDGYSYEQYF
clone_size: NA; j_call: TRBJ2-3; d_call: TRBD2; v_call: TRBV24-1; cdr3_length: 14; cdr3_nt: TGTGCCGTCGGACTAGCGGGAGATGTAGATACGCAGTATTTT; cdr3_aa: CAVGLAGDVDTQYF
clone_size: NA; j_call: TRBJ2-2; d_call: NA; v_call: TRBV19; cdr3_length: 13; cdr3_nt: TGTGCCGTGGTGAGACGTTGGACCGGGGAGCTGTTTTTT; cdr3_aa: CAVVRRWTGELFF
clone_size: NA; j_call: TRBJ2-2; d_call: NA; v_call: TRBV29-1; cdr3_length: 11; cdr3_nt: TGCAGCGTTGCGGACACCGGGGAGCTGTTTTTT; cdr3_aa: CSVADTGELFF
clone_size: NA; j_call: TRBJ2-2; d_call: TRBD2; v_call: TRBV7-3; cdr3_length: 16; cdr3_nt: TGTGCCAGCAGCTTAACAGATAGCGGGACCCACGGGGAGCTGTTTTTT; cdr3_aa: CASSLTDSGTHGELFF
clone_size: NA; j_call: TRBJ2-5; d_call: NA; v_call: TRBV18; cdr3_length: 12; cdr3_nt: TGTGCCAGCTCACCATTGCGGGAGACCCAGTACTTC; cdr3_aa: CASSPLRETQYF
clone_size: NA; j_call: TRBJ1-1; d_call: NA; v_call: TRBV19; cdr3_length: 13; cdr3_nt: TGTGCCAGTAGGTTCTCGGCGGGTCGGGAAGCTTTCTTT; cdr3_aa: CASRFSAGREAFF
clone_size: once; j_call: TRBJ2-1; d_call: TRBD2; v_call: TRBV4-1; cdr3_length: 15; cdr3_nt: TGCGCCAGCAGCCAAGGAAACGGGAGGACCTATGAGCAGTTCTTC; cdr3_aa: CASSQGNGRTYEQFF
clone_size: NA; j_call: TRBJ2-2; d_call: NA; v_call: TRBV29-1; cdr3_length: 19; cdr3_nt: TGCAGCTCCCCGCGAGTCACCTCGCACAGATCCCTGAACACCGGGGAGCTGTTTTTT; cdr3_aa: CSSPRVTSHRSLNTGELFF
clone_size: NA; j_call: TRBJ2-7; d_call: TRBD2; v_call: TRBV9; cdr3_length: 16; cdr3_nt: TGTGCCAGCAGCGAAAACCTAGCGGGAGACCAGCGCGAGCAGTACTTC; cdr3_aa: CASSENLAGDQREQYF
clone_size: few; j_call: TRBJ2-3; d_call: NA; v_call: TRBV7-3; cdr3_length: 14; cdr3_nt: TGTGCCAGCAGCTTAACAGGGGTTCCAGATACGCAGTATTTT; cdr3_aa: CASSLTGVPDTQYF